The TCR beta chain described here comes from a study of blood T cell repertoires in COVID-19. Assay used: immunoSEQ multiplex PCR; TCRdb lists only in-frame clones, some missing. Among 200,000 to 250,000 clones, about 81% were seen once, and the ten largest hold around 9.2%. Sequenced material: PBMCs or T cells enriched from blood (not recorded which). The origin of this receptor is a man in his forties or fifties who had recovered from COVID-19.

CDR3 in amino acids: CASSPRDRGLAFF. CDR3 DNA sequence: TGTGCCAGCTCACCACGGGACAGGGGATTAGCTTTCTTT. The J gene is TRBJ1-1, the V gene TRBV18; TRBD1 aligns across 10 bases. Trimming cost V 1 base and J 10 bases; bases outside gene matches: 3. The germline gives CDR1 KGHSH, CDR2 LQKENI. The CDR3 totals 13 residues.